These 6 T cell receptor beta chains originate from one sample sequenced in a study of shared clonotypes between healthy human individuals. Assay used: immunoSEQ multiplex PCR; TCRdb lists only in-frame clones, some missing. The sample carries more than 400,000 clones, about 95% recorded once. Sequences were obtained from naive CD4+ T cells sorted from blood. Subset in this sample: CD45RA+ positively selected. Receptor source: a woman aged 25 to 45 in good health.

The chain couples TRBV18 to TRBJ1-2; TRBD1 matches 9 bases. The CDR3 is 16 amino acids. Germline loops: CDR1 KGHSH, CDR2 LQKENI. With 2 bases clipped from V and 4 bases from J, the junction kept 8 bases outside the gene matches. DNA of the CDR3: TGTGCCAGCTCACCAACCTCGACAGGGGGAGGCTATGGCTACACCTTC. Translation: CASSPTSTGGGYGYTF.

To note about this clone: Other nucleotide sequences from this sample produce the same CDR3. This rearrangement joins TRBV5-1 to TRBJ1-2, with TRBD1 identical over 11 bases. This CDR3 comprises 14 residues. Trimming removed 4 bases from V and 7 bases from J; junction bases left unmatched: 6. CDR1 and CDR2 (germline): SGHRS, YFSETQ. The CDR3 nucleotides read TGCGCCAGCAGCCCCGGACAGGGGGCAGTTGGCTACACCTTC. Protein sequence: CASSPGQGAVGYTF. The whole variable domain, filled in from reference TRBV5-1 and TRBJ1-2, reads KAGVTQTPRYLIKTRGQQVTLSCSPISGHRSVSWYQQTPGQGLQFLFEYFSETQRNKGNFPGRFSGRQFSNSRSEMNVSTLELGDSALYLCASSPGQGAVGYTFGSGTRLTVV.

V and J are TRBV5-1 and TRBJ1-1, with D unresolved. This CDR3 is 14 amino acids long. Germline CDR1 is SGHRS and CDR2 is YFSETQ. The germline V and J ends were trimmed by 0 bases and 0 bases, with 6 bases remaining between them. The CDR3 reads CASSLGSMNTEAFF. CDR3 coding DNA: TGCGCCAGCAGCTTGGGTTCCATGAACACTGAAGCTTTCTTT.

This sequence joins TRBV28 and TRBJ2-1; 9 bases map to TRBD1. Per the germline V gene, CDR1 is MDHEN and CDR2 is SYDVKM. The CDR3 spans 15 residues. The V segment lost 4 bases and the J segment 6 bases; nucleotides outside the gene matches: 7. The CDR3 DNA follows: TGTGCCAGCAGTTCGGGACAGGGTTATGTCAATGAGCAGTTCTTC. Translation gives CASSSGQGYVNEQFF. The full variable domain, its missing parts supplied by reference TRBV28 and TRBJ2-1, is DVKVTQSSRYLVKRTGEKVFLECVQDMDHENMFWYRQDPGLGLRLIYFSYDVKMKEKGDIPEGYSVSREKKERFSLILESASTNQTSMYLCASSSGQGYVNEQFFGPGTRLTVL.

The chain has TRBV4-1 and TRBJ2-3, with 13 bases that match TRBD2. Germline V CDR1 and CDR2: MGHRA, YSYEKL. The CDR3 has 18 residues. Losses at the gene ends were 1 base for V and 2 bases for J; bases not matched to a gene: 6. The chain's CDR3 is CASSQVLAGGGSTDTQYF. CDR3 DNA: TGCGCCAGCAGCCAAGTACTAGCGGGAGGGGGGTCCACAGATACGCAGTATTTT.

This rearrangement joins TRBV27 to TRBJ1-5; 9 bases line up with TRBD1. The CDR3 loop spans 15 amino acids. J was trimmed by 6 bases and V by 3 bases; bases with no gene match: 6. Germline lookup yields CDR1 MNHEY and CDR2 SMNVEV (reference sequence). The CDR3 nucleotides are TGTGCCAGCAGTTTTGGACAGGGGATGGGTCAGCCCCAGCATTTT. Residues: CASSFGQGMGQPQHF.